This T cell receptor (beta chain) was sequenced during a study of shared clonotypes between healthy human individuals. Study-wide results and limits: Sequencing depth was predicted to influence how clonotypes are shared among donors.

Comment on this clone: Its specificity is not known.

The CDR3 spans 13 residues. With 4 bases removed from V and 6 bases from J, the gap between germline ends came to 12 bases. Germline V gene lookup returns CDR1 MNHNS and CDR2 SASEGT. Clones were sequenced by immunoSEQ multiplex PCR, and TCRdb holds only the in-frame ones, with some missing. The top ten clones hold about 0.89% of a sample with around 1.1 million clones, around 77% of them seen once. The chain couples TRBV6-1 to TRBJ2-5, with unresolved D. The sample taken for sequencing was memory CD4+ T cells from PBMCs. Regarding subset: CD45RA-negative fraction. The receptor's source is a man aged 18 to 29 in good health. Some clones in this sample may be carry-over from other donors' samples. CDR3 DNA: TGTGCCAGCAGTGTTCAGGTTTTGCAGACCCAGTACTTC. It is translated as CASSVQVLQTQYF.